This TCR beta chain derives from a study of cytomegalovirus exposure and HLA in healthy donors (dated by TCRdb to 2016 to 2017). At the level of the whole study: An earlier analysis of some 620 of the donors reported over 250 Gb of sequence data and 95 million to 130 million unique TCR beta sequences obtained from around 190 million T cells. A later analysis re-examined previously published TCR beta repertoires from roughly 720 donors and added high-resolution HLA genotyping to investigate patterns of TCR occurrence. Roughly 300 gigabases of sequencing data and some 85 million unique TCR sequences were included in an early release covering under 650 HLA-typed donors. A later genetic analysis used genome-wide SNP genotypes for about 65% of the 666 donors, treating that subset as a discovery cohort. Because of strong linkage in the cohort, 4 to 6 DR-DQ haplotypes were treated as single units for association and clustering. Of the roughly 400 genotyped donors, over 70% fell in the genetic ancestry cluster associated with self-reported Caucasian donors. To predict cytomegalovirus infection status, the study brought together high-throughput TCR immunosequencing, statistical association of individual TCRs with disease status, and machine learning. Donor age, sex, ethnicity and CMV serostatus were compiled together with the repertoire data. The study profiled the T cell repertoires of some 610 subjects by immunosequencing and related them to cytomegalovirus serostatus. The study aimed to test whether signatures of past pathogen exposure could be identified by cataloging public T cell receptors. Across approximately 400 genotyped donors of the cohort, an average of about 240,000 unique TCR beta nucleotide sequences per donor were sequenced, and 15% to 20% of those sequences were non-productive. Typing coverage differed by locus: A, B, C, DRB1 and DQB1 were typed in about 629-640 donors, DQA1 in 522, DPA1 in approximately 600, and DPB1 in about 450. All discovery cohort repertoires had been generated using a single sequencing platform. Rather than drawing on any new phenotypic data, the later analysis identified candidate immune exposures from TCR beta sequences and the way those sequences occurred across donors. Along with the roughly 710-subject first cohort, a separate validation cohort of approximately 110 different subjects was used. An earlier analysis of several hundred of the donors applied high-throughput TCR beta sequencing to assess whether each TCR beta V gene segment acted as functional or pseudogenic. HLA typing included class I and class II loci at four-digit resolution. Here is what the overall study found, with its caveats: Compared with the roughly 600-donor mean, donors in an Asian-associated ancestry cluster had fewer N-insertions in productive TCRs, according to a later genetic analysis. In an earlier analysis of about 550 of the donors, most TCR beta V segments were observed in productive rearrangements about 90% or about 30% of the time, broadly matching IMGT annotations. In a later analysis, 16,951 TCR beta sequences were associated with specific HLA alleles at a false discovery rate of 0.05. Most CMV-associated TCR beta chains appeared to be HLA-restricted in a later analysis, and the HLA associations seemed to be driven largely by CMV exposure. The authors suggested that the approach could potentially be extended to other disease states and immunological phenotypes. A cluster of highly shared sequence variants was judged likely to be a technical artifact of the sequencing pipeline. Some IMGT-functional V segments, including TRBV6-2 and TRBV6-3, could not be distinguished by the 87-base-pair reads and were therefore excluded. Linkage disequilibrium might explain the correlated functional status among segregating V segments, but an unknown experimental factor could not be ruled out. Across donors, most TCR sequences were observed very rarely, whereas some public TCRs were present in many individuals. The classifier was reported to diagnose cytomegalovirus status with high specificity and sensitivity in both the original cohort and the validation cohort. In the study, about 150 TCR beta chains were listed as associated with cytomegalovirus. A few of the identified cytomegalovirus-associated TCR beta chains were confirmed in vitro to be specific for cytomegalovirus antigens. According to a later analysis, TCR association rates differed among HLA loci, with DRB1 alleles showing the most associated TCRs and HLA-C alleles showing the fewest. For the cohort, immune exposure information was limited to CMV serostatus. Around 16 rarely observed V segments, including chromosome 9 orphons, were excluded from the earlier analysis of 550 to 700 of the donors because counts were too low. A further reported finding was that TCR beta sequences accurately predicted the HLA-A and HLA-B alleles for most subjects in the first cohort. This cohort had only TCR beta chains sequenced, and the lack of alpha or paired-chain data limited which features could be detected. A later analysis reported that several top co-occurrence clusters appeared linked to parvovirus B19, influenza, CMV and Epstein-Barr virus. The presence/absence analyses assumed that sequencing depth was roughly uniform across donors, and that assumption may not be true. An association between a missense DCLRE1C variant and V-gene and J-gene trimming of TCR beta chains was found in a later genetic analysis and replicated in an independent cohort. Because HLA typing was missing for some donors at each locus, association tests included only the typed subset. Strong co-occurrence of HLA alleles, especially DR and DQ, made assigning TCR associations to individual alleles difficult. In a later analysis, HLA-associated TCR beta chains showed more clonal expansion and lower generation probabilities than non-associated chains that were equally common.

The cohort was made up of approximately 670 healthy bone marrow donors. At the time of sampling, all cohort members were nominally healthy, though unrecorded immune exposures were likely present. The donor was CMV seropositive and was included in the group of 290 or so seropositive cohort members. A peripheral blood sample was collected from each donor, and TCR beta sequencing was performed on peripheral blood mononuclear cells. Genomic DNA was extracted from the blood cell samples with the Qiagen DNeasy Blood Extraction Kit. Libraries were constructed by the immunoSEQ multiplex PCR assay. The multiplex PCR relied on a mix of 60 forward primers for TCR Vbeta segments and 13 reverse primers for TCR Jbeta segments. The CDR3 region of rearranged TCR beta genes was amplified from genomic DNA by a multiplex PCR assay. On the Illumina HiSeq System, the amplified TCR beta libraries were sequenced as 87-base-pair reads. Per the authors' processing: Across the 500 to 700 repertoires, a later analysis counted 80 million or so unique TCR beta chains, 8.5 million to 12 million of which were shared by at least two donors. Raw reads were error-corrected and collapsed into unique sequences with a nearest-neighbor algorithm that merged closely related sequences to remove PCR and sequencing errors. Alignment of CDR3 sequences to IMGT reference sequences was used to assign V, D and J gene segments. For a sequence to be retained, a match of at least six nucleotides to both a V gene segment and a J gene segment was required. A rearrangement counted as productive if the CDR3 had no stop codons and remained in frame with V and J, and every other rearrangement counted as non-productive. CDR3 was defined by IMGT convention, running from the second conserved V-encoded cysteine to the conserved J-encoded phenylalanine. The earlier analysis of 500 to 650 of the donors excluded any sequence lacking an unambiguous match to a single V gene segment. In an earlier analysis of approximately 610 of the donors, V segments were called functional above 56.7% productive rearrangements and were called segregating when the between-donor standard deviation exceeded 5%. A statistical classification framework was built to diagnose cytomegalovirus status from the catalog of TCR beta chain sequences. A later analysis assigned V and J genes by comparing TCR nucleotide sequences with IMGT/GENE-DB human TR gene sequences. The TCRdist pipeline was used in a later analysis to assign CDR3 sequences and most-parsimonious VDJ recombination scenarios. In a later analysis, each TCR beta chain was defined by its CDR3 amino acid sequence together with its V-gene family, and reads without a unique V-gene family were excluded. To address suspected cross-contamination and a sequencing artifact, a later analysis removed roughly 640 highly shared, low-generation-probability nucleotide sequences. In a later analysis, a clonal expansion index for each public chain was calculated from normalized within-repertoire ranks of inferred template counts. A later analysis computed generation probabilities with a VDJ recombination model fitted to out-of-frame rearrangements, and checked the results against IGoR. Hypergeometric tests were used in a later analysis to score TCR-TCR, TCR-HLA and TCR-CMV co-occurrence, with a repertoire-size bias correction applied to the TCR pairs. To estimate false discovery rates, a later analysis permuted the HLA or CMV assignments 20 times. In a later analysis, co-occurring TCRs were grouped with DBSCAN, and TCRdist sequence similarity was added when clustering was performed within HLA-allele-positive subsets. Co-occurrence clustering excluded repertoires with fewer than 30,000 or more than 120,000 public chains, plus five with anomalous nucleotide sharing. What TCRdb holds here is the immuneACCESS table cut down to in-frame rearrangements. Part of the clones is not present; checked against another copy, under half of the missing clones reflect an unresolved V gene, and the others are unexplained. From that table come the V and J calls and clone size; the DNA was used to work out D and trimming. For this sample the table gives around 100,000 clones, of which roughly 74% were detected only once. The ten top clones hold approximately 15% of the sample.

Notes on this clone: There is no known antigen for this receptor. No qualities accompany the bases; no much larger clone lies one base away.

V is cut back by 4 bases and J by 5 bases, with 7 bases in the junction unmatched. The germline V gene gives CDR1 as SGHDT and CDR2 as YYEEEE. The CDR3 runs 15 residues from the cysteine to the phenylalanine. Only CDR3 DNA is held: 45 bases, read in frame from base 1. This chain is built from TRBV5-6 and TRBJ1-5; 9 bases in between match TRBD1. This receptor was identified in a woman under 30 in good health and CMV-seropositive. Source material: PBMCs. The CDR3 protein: CASSTRDRVHQPQHF. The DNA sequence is TGTGCCAGCAGCACCCGGGACAGGGTACATCAGCCCCAGCATTTT.